The 26 T cell receptor beta chains in this list originate from one sample, sequenced in a study of cytomegalovirus exposure and HLA in healthy donors (dated by TCRdb to 2017 to 2019). The library was built by means of the immunoSEQ multiplex PCR assay. For the multiplex PCR, a mixture combining 60 forward primers for TCR Vbeta segments and 13 reverse primers for TCR Jbeta segments was used. Here the immuneACCESS table is served through TCRdb, limited to in-frame sequences with V and J called. Missing clones are a known gap in these copies; in checked studies unresolved V genes cover under half, and the rest lacks a known reason. The sample table lists some 170,000 clones, 75% to 85% of them with a count of one. Roughly 3.7% of the sample is held by the ten biggest clonotypes. The source material was PBMCs. The receptors were gathered from a woman aged 55-70 years in good health and CMV-seropositive.

The rearrangement uses TRBV5-1 and TRBJ2-5, with D maybe TRBD2 (7 bases). Trimming left V 2 bases short and J 5 bases short, with 13 bases between. The CDR3 is 14 amino acids. Germline-derived CDR1 and CDR2 are SGHRS and YFSETQ. This CDR3 reads CASSFAGAEETQYF. DNA for the CDR3: TGCGCCAGCAGCTTTGCGGGGGCTGAGGAGACCCAGTACTTC.

This chain links TRBV18 with TRBJ2-1; 11 nucleotides line up with TRBD1. The germline CDR1 and CDR2 sequences are KGHSH and LQKENI. The CDR3 is 17 amino acids. With 4 bases clipped from V and 12 bases from J, the junction kept 17 bases outside the gene matches. CDR3 region: CASSHLPGSGQGARQFF. Written as DNA, the CDR3 is TGTGCCAGCTCACACTTGCCTGGTTCCGGACAGGGGGCAAGGCAGTTCTTC.

The chain combines TRBV18 with TRBJ2-1; unclear D gene. In germline, CDR1 is KGHSH, CDR2 LQKENI. V was cut by 3 bases and J by 6 bases, with 12 bases left in between. The CDR3 is 14 amino acids. CDR3 DNA: TGTGCCAGCTCACCCCGATCGATACTCAATGAGCAGTTCTTC. Translated, it gives CASSPRSILNEQFF.

This chain links TRBV7-2 with TRBJ1-3; D perhaps matches TRBD1 (6 bases). The CDR3 runs 14 residues. CDR1 and CDR2 from the germline V gene are SGHTA and FQGNSA. The V and J ends lost 2 bases and 4 bases respectively, with 9 bases between them. This CDR3 reads CASSLQGQGNTIYF. CDR3 sequence (DNA): TGTGCCAGCAGCTTACAGGGGCAGGGAAACACCATATATTTT.

The chain carries TRBV6-5 and TRBJ1-1, with D perhaps matching TRBD1 (6 bases). CDR3 length: 13 residues. Germline V lookup: CDR1 MNHEY, CDR2 SVGAGI. V gave up 5 bases and J gave up 5 bases, with 12 bases separating them. This chain's CDR3 is CASSLGGATEAFF. CDR3 DNA sequence: TGTGCCAGCAGTCTAGGGGGGGCTACTGAAGCTTTCTTT.

V gene TRBV19 combines with J gene TRBJ1-2, with a weak D call TRBD1 (5 bases). Germline V CDR1 and CDR2: LNHDA, SQIVND (reference sequence). The CDR3 sequence is 12 residues long. Trimming cost V 7 bases and J 4 bases, with 10 bases left between them. The CDR3 DNA sequence: TGTGCCAGTACAGGGATCTCCTATGGCTACACCTTC. Translation gives CASTGISYGYTF.

This chain joins TRBV4-3 and TRBJ1-4; D gene uncertain. This CDR3 is 16 amino acids long. V dropped 1 base and J dropped 6 bases, with 15 bases sitting between them. Germline-derived CDR1 and CDR2 are LGHNA and YSLEER. CDR3: CASSQALPPRDEKLFF. CDR3 DNA sequence: TGCGCCAGCAGCCAAGCTCTGCCGCCCCGGGATGAAAAACTGTTTTTT.

In nucleotides, the CDR3 is TGTGCCAGCTCACCCGACAGAGAACCCCAAGAGACCCAGTACTTC. Translation: CASSPDREPQETQYF. This chain uses TRBV18 with TRBJ2-5, with TRBD1 as a possible D gene (5 bases). Trimming cost V 3 bases and J 1 base, with 12 bases left between them. The length of the CDR3 is 15 residues. Germline V lookup: CDR1 KGHSH, CDR2 LQKENI.

The chain has TRBV14 and TRBJ1-1; TRBD1 is a possible D gene (6 bases). The V gene's germline CDR1 is SGHDN and CDR2 FVKESK. The V end lost 3 bases, the J end lost 10 bases, and 21 bases lay between the germline ends. The CDR3 loop spans 15 amino acids. The CDR3 region is CASSQTGTSGRGAFF. CDR3 nucleotide sequence: TGTGCCAGCAGCCAGACCGGGACATCCGGGCGAGGAGCTTTCTTT.

The chain joins TRBV28 to TRBJ1-5; D is possibly TRBD1 (5 bases). CDR1 and CDR2 (germline): MDHEN, SYDVKM. Trimming took off 8 bases at V and 3 bases at J, with 14 bases between the two ends. The CDR3 is 14 amino acids. CDR3 sequence: CASYVSGNNQPQHF. For the CDR3, the DNA is TGTGCCAGCTACGTATCAGGGAACAATCAGCCCCAGCATTTT.

CDR3 loop: CASSDMGQGTRNYGYTF. In DNA, the CDR3 is TGTGCCAGCAGTGATATGGGACAGGGGACTAGGAACTATGGCTACACCTTC. This rearrangement joins TRBV6-1 to TRBJ1-2; 10 bases are shared with TRBD1. Unmatched junction bases numbered 9, after V lost 3 bases and J lost 2 bases. The CDR3 totals 17 residues. Germline CDR1 and CDR2: MNHNS and SASEGT.

This clone was detected only once. V is TRBV7-9 and J is TRBJ1-6, with 9 nucleotides matching TRBD1. The germline V gene has CDR1 SEHNR and CDR2 FQNEAQ (reference sequence). Trimming at V came to 5 bases and at J to 10 bases, leaving 9 bases not matched to a gene. CDR3 length: 15 residues. The CDR3 loop reads CASSTPGTGHSPLHF. As DNA, the CDR3 is TGTGCCAGCAGCACCCCCGGGACAGGGCACTCACCCCTCCACTTT.

The chain recombines TRBV19 with TRBJ2-7; TRBD1 is a possible D gene (6 bases). CDR3 size: 14 residues. In germline, CDR1 is LNHDA, CDR2 SQIVND (reference sequence). V was trimmed by 6 bases and J by 2 bases, leaving 14 bases between them. The chain's CDR3 is CASRAPGHTYEQYF. In nucleotides, the CDR3 is TGTGCCAGTAGGGCCCCGGGACATACCTACGAGCAGTACTTC.

The chain links TRBV28 to TRBJ1-1, with D hard to call. The V gene's germline CDR1 is MDHEN and CDR2 SYDVKM. V was clipped by 5 bases and J by 0 bases, with 4 bases between them. This CDR3 is built from 12 residues. The CDR3 sequence is CASSLLNTEAFF. CDR3 coding DNA: TGTGCCAGCAGTCTGTTGAACACTGAAGCTTTCTTT.

The DNA for the CDR3 is TGTGCCAGCAGTTTAGTGGGGGACGGGAGAGGCGAGCAGTACTTC. Translation: CASSLVGDGRGEQYF. This sequence joins TRBV28 and TRBJ2-7; D possibly corresponds to TRBD2 (6 bases). V was clipped by 2 bases and J by 6 bases, with 17 bases between them. The CDR3 consists of 15 residues. CDR1 and CDR2 (germline): MDHEN, SYDVKM.

V is TRBV30 and J is TRBJ2-2; TRBD1 matches 8 bases. V was pared by 5 bases and J by 1 base, with 9 bases of the junction left unmatched. CDR3 length: 16 amino acids. The germline gives CDR1 GTSNPN, CDR2 SVGIG (reference sequence). DNA for the CDR3: TGTGCCTGGCAAGCGTGGGGGACAGGGAACACCGGGGAGCTGTTTTTT. It encodes CAWQAWGTGNTGELFF.

This chain connects TRBV28 to TRBJ2-7, with TRBD2 identical over 7 bases. This CDR3 region has 16 residues. V shed 3 bases and J 1 base; nucleotides not matched to a gene: 9. Germline CDR1 is MDHEN and CDR2 is SYDVKM. The CDR3 region has the DNA TGTGCCAGCAGTTTGGCGGCGGGGAGGGCTTCCTACGAGCAGTACTTC. Amino acid sequence: CASSLAAGRASYEQYF.

V and J are TRBV6-5 and TRBJ1-3; 9 bases agree with TRBD1. This CDR3 is 14 amino acids long. With 5 bases clipped from V and 4 bases from J, the junction kept 3 bases outside the gene matches. CDR1 and CDR2 from the germline V gene are MNHEY and SVGAGI. The CDR3 DNA sequence: TGTGCCAGCAGTCCCGGGACAGGGGGAAACACCATATATTTT. It yields the protein CASSPGTGGNTIYF.

The rearrangement joins TRBV7-9 to TRBJ1-4; weak D call: TRBD1 (6 bases). Trimming left V 5 bases short and J 0 bases short, with 16 bases between. CDR1 and CDR2 (germline): SEHNR, FQNEAQ (reference sequence). The length of the CDR3 is 17 residues. The CDR3 region has the DNA TGTGCCAGCAGCGGCCGGCGGGGGCTATCAACTAATGAAAAACTGTTTTTT. This gives the protein CASSGRRGLSTNEKLFF.

This clone has a handful of counts. This chain connects TRBV14 to TRBJ1-1; D remains unclear. Germline V CDR1 and CDR2: SGHDN, FVKESK. This CDR3 is built from 15 residues. V dropped 0 bases and J dropped 5 bases, with 13 bases sitting between them. This chain's CDR3 is CASSQDWQAGTEAFF. The CDR3 DNA reads TGTGCCAGCAGCCAAGATTGGCAGGCGGGAACTGAAGCTTTCTTT.

The rearrangement uses TRBV5-1 and TRBJ2-5, with 10 bases aligning to TRBD1. The DNA matches TRBJ2-7 better at its end, which makes the J call doubtful. The germline gives CDR1 SGHRS, CDR2 YFSETQ. The CDR3 consists of 14 residues. CDR3 sequence: CASSGTGERDEQYF. The CDR3 region has the DNA TGCGCCAGCAGCGGGACAGGGGAGCGGGACGAGCAGTACTTC.

This chain connects TRBV30 to TRBJ1-4; no clear D. Trimming shortened V by 3 bases and J by 0 bases, and 26 bases separated the two germline ends. The CDR3 extends over 20 amino acids. The germline CDR1 and CDR2 sequences are GTSNPN and SVGIG (reference sequence). The CDR3 spells CAWRLRRDVRAFATNEKLFF. CDR3 sequence (DNA): TGTGCCTGGAGACTTCGCCGGGATGTGAGGGCGTTTGCAACTAATGAAAAACTGTTTTTT.

This sequence joins TRBV7-9 and TRBJ2-2; 8 nucleotides agree with TRBD1. The CDR3 has 12 residues. The ends lost 6 bases at V and 7 bases at J; junction bases unmatched: 1. Germline CDR1 SEHNR, CDR2 FQNEAQ (reference sequence). The CDR3, as DNA: TGTGCCAGCAGACAGGGGGTCGGGGAGCTGTTTTTT. It encodes CASRQGVGELFF.

The chain links TRBV18 to TRBJ2-1; 11 nucleotides agree with TRBD1. This CDR3 has 19 amino acids. CDR1 KGHSH and CDR2 LQKENI come from the germline V gene. Trimming removed 2 bases from V and 2 bases from J; junction bases left unmatched: 11. The DNA for the CDR3 is TGTGCCAGCTCACCAGGCATAGTAATGGACAGGGGGCCCTACAATGAGCAGTTCTTC. It codes for CASSPGIVMDRGPYNEQFF.

To note about this clone: At one boundary the junction diverges from the germline segment, which might be a read error. CDR3 sequence reads: CASSFGQSGANGLTF. The CDR3 nucleotides are TGCGCCAGCAGCTTCGGGCAGTCTGGGGCCAACGGCCTGACTTTC. This chain links TRBV5-1 with TRBJ2-6; D is possibly TRBD1 (5 bases). Looked up from germline, CDR1 is SGHRS and CDR2 is YFSETQ. The CDR3 length is 15 residues. Variable domain in full (rest from reference TRBV5-1 and TRBJ2-6): KAGVTQTPRYLIKTRGQQVTLSCSPISGHRSVSWYQQTPGQGLQFLFEYFSETQRNKGNFPGRFSGRQFSNSRSEMNVSTLELGDSALYLCASSFGQSGANGLTFGAGSRLTVL.

The genes are TRBV27 and TRBJ1-1; a possible D gene is TRBD1 (5 bases). Trimming shortened V by 0 bases and J by 7 bases, and 12 bases separated the two germline ends. This CDR3 region has 14 residues. CDR1 is MNHEY and CDR2 is SMNVEV in the germline V gene (reference sequence). CDR3 sequence: CASSLSGPRGEAFF. CDR3 nucleotides: TGTGCCAGCAGTTTATCGGGGCCAAGGGGTGAAGCTTTCTTT.